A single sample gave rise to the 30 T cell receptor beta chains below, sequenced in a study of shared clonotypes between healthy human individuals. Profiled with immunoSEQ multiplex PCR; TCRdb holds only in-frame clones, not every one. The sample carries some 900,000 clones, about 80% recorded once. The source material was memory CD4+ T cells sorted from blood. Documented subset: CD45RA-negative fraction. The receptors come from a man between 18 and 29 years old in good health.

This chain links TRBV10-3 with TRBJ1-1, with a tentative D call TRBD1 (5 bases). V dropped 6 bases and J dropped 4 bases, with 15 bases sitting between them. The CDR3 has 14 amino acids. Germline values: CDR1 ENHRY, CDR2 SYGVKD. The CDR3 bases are TGTGCCATCAGACCACTCAGGGATGCCACTGAAGCTTTCTTT. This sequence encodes CAIRPLRDATEAFF.

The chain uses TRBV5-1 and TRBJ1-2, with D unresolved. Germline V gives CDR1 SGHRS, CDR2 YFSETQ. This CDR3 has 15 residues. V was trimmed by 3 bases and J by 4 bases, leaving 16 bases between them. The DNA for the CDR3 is TGCGCCAGCAGCTGGCATACGATCAGTAGCTATGGCTACACCTTC. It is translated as CASSWHTISSYGYTF.

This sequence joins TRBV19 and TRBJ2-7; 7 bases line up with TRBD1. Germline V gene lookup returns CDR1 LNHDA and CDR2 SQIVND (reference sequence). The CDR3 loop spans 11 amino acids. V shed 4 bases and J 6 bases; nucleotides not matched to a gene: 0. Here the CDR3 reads CASSTGGEQYF. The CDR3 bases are TGTGCCAGTAGTACAGGGGGCGAGCAGTACTTC.

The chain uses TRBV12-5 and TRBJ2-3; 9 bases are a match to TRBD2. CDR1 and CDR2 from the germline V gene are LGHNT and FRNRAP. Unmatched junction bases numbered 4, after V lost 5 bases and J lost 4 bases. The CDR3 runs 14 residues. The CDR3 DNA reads TGTGCTAGTGGTCGGGCGGGAGGGCCAGATACGCAGTATTTT. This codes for CASGRAGGPDTQYF.

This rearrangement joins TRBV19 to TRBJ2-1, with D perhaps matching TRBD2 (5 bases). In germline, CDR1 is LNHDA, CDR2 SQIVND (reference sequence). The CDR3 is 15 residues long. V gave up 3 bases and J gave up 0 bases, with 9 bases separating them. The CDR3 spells CASSMDLSSYNEQFF. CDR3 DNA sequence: TGTGCCAGTAGTATGGACTTAAGCTCCTACAATGAGCAGTTCTTC.

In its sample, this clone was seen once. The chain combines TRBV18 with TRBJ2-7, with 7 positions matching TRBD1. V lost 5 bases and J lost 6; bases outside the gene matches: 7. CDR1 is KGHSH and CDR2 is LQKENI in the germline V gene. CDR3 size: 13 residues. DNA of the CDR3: TGTGCCAGCTCAGCGACAGGGACCCGCGAGCAGTACTTC. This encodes CASSATGTREQYF.

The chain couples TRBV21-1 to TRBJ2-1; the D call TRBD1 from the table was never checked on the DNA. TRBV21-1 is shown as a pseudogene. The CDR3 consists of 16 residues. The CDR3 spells CASSKPRTAADNEQFF. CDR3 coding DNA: TGTGCCAGCAGCAAACCGAGGACAGCGGCGGACAATGAGCAGTTCTTC.

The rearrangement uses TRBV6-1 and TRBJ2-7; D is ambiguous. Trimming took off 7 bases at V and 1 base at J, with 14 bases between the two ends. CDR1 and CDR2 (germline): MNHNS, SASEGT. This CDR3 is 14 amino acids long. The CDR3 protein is CASNTPGNSYEQYF. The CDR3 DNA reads TGTGCCAGCAATACCCCGGGTAATTCCTACGAGCAGTACTTC.

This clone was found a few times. DNA for the CDR3: TGTGCCAGCAGCCAAGATTGGGCAACTAATGAAAAACTGTTTTTT. It is translated as CASSQDWATNEKLFF. The chain joins TRBV14 to TRBJ1-4; D remains unclear. The CDR3 has 15 amino acids. The V gene lost 0 bases and the J gene lost 0 bases, with 5 bases spanning the gap. From germline, CDR1 is SGHDN and CDR2 FVKESK.

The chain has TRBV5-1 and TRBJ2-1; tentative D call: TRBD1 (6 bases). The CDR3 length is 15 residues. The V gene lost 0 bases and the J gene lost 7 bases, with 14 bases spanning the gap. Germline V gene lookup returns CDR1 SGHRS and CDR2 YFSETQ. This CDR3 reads CASSLVPGQGNEQFF. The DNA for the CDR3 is TGCGCCAGCAGCTTGGTTCCAGGCCAGGGGAATGAGCAGTTCTTC.

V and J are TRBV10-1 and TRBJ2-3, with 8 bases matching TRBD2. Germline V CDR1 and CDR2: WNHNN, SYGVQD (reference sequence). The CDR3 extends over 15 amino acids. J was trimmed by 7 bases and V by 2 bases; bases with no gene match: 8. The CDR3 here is CASSEERGLSYTQYF. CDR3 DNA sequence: TGCGCCAGCAGTGAGGAGCGGGGGCTAAGTTATACGCAGTATTTT.

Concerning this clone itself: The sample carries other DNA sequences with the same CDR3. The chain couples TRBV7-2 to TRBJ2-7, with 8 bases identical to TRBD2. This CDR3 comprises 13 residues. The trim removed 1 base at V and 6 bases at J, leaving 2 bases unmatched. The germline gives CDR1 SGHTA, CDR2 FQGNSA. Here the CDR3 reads CASSLVAGFEQYF. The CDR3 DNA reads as TGTGCCAGCAGCTTAGTAGCGGGGTTCGAGCAGTACTTC.

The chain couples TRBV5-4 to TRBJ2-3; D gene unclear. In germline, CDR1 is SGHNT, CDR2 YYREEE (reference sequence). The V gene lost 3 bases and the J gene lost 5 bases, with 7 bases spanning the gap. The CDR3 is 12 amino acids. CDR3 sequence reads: CASSSRGDTQYF. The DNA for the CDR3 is TGTGCCAGCAGCTCCCGAGGAGATACGCAGTATTTT.

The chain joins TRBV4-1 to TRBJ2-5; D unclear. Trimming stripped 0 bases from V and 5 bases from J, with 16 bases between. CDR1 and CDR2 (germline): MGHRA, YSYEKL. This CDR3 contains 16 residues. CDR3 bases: TGCGCCAGCAGCCAAGATATGGCTAGAGGTGGTGAGACCCAGTACTTC. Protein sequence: CASSQDMARGGETQYF.

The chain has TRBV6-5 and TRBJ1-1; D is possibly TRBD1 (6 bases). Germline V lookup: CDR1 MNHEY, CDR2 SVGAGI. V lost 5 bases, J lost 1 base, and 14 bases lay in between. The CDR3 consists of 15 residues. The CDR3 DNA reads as TGTGCCAGCAGTGTTACAGGGCTATGGAACACTGAAGCTTTCTTT. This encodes CASSVTGLWNTEAFF.

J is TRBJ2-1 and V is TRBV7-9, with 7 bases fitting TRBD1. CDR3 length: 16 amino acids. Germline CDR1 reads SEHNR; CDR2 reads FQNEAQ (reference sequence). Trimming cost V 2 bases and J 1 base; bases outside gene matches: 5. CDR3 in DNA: TGTGCCAGCAGCTTAAGTGTGGACAGGTCCTACAATGAGCAGTTCTTC. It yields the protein CASSLSVDRSYNEQFF.

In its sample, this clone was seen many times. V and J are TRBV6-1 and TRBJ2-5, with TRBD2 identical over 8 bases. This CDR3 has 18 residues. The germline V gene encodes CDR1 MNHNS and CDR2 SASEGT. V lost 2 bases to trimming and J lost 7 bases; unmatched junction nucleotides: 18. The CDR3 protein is CASSEIGVGSGSQGTQYF. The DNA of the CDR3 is TGTGCCAGCAGTGAAATCGGGGTCGGGAGCGGGAGTCAGGGGACCCAGTACTTC.

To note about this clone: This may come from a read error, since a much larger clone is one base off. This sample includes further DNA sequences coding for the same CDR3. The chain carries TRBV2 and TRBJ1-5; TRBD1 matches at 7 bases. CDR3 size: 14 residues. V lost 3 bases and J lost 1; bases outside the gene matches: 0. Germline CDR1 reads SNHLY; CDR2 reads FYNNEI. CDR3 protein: CASSEDRSNQPQHF. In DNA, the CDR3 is TGTGCCAGCAGTGAGGACAGGAGCAATCAGCCCCAGCATTTT.

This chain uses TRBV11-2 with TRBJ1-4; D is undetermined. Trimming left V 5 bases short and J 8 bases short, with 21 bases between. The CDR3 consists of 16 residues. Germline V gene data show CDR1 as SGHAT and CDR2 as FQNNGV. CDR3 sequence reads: CASSGLDRRGGEKLFF. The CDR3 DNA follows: TGTGCCAGCAGCGGGCTGGATCGACGGGGAGGAGAAAAACTGTTTTTT.

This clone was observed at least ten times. The CDR3 protein is CSVRDAGGQKLFF. The CDR3, as DNA: TGCAGCGTTCGGGACGCTGGGGGCCAAAAACTGTTTTTT. J is TRBJ1-4 and V is TRBV29-1, with D perhaps TRBD1 (6 bases). Looked up from germline, CDR1 is SQVTM and CDR2 is ANQGSEA. The CDR3 spans 13 residues. The V gene lost 5 bases and the J gene lost 9 bases, with 16 bases spanning the gap.

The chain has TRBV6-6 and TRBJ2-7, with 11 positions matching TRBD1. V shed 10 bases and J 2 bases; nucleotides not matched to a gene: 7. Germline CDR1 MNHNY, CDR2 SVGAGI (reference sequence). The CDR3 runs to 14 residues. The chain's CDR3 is CATSRDRGTYEQYF. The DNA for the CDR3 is TGTGCCACCTCTAGGGACAGGGGGACCTACGAGCAGTACTTC.

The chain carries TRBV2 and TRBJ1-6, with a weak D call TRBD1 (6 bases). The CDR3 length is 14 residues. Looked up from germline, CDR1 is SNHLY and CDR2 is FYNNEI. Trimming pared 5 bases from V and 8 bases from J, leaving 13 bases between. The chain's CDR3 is CASSWRGNDSPLHF. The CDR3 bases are TGTGCCAGCAGTTGGAGGGGGAACGATTCACCCCTCCACTTT.

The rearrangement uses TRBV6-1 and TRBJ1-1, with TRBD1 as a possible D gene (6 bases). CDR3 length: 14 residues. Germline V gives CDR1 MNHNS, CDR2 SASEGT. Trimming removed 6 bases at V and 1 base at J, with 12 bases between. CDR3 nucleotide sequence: TGTGCCAGCAGCGCAGGGGAAAAGAACACTGAAGCTTTCTTT. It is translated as CASSAGEKNTEAFF.

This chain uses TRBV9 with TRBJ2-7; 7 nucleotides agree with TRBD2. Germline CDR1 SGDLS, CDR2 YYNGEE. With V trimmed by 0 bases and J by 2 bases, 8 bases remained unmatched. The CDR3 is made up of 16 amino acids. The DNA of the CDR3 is TGTGCCAGCAGCGTAGGGCCGGCGAGCGGGGCCTACGAGCAGTACTTC. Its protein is CASSVGPASGAYEQYF. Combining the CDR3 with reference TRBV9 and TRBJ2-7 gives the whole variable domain DSGVTQTPKHLITATGQRVTLRCSPRSGDLSVYWYQQSLDQGLQFLIQYYNGEERAKGNILERFSAQQFPDLHSELNLSSLELGDSALYFCASSVGPASGAYEQYFGPGTRLTVT.

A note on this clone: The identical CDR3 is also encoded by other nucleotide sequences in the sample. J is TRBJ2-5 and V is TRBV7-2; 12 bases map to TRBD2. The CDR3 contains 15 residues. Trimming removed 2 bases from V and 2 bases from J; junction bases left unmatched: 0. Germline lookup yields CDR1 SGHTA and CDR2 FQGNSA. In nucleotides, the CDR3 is TGTGCCAGCAGCTTACTAGCGGGGGGGCAAGAGACCCAGTACTTC. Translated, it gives CASSLLAGGQETQYF.

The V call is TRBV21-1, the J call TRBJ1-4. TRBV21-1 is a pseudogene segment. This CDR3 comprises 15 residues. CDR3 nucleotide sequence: TGTGCCAGCAGCTTCTTAGAAGGAGCTAATGAAAAACTGTTTTTT. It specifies CASSFLEGANEKLFF.

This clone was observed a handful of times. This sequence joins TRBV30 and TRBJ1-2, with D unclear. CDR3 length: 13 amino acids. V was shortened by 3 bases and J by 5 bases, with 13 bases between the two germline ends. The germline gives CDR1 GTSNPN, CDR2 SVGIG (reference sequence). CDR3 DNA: TGTGCCTGGAGCGCCCCAGGACCATATGGCTACACCTTC. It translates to CAWSAPGPYGYTF.

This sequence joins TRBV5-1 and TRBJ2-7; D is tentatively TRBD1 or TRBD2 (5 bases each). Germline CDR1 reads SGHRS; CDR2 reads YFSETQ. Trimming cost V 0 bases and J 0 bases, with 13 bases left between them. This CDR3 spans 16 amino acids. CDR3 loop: CASSLGGGLSSYEQYF. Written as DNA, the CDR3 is TGCGCCAGCAGCTTGGGGGGCGGGCTTAGCTCCTACGAGCAGTACTTC.

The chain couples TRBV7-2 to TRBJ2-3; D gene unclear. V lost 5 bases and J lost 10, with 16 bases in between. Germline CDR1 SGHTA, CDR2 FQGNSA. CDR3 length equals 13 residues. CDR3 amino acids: CASSPNVAPPQYF. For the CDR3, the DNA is TGTGCCAGCAGCCCCAACGTAGCCCCCCCGCAGTATTTT.

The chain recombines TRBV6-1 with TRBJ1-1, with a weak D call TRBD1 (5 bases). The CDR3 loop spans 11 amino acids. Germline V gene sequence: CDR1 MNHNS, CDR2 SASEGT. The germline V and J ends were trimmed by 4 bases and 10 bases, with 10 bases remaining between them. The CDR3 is CASSVQGRAFF. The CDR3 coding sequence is TGTGCCAGCAGTGTCCAGGGCAGAGCTTTCTTT.